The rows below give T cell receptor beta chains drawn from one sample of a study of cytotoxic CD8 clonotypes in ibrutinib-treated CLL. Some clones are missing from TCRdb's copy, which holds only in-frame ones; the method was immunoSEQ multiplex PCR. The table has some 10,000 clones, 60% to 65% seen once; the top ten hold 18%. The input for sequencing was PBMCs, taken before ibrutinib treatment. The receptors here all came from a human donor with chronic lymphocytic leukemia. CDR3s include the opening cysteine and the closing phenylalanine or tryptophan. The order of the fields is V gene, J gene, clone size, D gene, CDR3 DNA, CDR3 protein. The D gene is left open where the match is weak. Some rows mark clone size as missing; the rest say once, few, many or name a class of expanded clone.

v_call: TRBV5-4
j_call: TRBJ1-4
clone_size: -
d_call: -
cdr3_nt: TGTGCCAGCAGCTTGGCGGCCGCCAATGAAAAACTGTTTTTT
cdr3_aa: CASSLAAANEKLFF

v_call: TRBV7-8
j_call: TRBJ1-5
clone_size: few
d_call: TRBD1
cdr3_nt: TGTGCCAGCAGCTTAGGAAGGGGGCTAAGTCAGCCCCAGCATTTT
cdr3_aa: CASSLGRGLSQPQHF

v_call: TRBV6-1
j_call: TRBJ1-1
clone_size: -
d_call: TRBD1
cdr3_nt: TGTGCCACTCCGGGACAGGGCGTGAATGAAGCTTTCTTT
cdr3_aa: CATPGQGVNEAFF

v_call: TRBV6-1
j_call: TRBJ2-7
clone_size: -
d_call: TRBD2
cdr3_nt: TGTGCCAGCAGTGAAATGGTAGGGTGGTCTAGCGGGGTTTGGGACAGAGAGCAGTACTTC
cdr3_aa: CASSEMVGWSSGVWDREQYF

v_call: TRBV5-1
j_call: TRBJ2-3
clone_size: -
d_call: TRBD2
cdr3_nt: TGCGCCAGCAGCTTCACTAGCGGGGGAGAAGATACGCAGTATTTT
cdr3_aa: CASSFTSGGEDTQYF

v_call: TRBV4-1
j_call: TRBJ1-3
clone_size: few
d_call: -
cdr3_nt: TGCGCCAGCAGCCAAGGACAGAGCGTCGACACCATATATTTT
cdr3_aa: CASSQGQSVDTIYF

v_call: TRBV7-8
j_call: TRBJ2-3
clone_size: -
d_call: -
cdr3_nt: TGTGCCAGCAGCTTACCCTCACAGGGTTTCTTCACAGATACGCAGTATTTT
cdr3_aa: CASSLPSQGFFTDTQYF

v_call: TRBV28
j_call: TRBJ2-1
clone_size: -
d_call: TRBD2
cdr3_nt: TGTGCCAGCAGTACCCGCTGGACTAGCGGGAGCTTCGGTGAGCAGTTCTTC
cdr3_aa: CASSTRWTSGSFGEQFF

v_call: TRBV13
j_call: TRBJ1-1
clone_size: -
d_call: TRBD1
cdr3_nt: TGTGCCAGCAGCTTAGGAGGGGGCCGACATTCTTTCTTT
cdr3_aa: CASSLGGGRHSFF

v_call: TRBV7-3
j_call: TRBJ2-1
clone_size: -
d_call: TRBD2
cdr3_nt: TGTGCCAGCAGCGTTAGCGGGGGGCCATACAATGAGCAGTTCTTC
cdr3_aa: CASSVSGGPYNEQFF

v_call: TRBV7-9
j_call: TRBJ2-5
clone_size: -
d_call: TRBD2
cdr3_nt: TGTGCCAGCAGCTTAACCCGGGGGGGCTCAGAGACCCAGTACTTC
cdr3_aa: CASSLTRGGSETQYF

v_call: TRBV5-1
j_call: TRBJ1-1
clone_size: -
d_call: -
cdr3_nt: TGCGCCAGCAGCTTGGAAGGGGGTACTGAAGCTTTCTTT
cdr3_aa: CASSLEGGTEAFF

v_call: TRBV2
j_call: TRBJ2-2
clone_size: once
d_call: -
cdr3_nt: TGTGCCAGCAGTTCAACGCCAGGAGTCGGGGAGCTGTTTTTT
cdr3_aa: CASSSTPGVGELFF

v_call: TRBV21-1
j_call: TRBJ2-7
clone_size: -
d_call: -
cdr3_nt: TGTGCCAGCAGCAAAGTGGGACAGTTGGATACCGAGCAGTACTTC
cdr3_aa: CASSKVGQLDTEQYF

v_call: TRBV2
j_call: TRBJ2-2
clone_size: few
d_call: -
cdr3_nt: TGTGCCAGCAGGCTGGGCCCCGGGGAGCTGTTTTTT
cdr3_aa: CASRLGPGELFF

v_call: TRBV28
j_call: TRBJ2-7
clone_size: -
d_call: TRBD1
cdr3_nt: TGTGCCAGCAGTTTACCTCCGGGACAGGGGGCCTCCTACGAGCAGTACTTC
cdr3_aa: CASSLPPGQGASYEQYF

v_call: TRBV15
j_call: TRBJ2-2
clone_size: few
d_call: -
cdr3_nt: TGTGCCACCAGCAGAGATTTAGTATCGAACACCGGGGAGCTGTTTTTT
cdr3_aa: CATSRDLVSNTGELFF

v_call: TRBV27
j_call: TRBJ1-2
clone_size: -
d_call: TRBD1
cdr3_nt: TGTGCCAGCAGTACACAGGGGGCGGGAGGCTACACCTTC
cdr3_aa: CASSTQGAGGYTF

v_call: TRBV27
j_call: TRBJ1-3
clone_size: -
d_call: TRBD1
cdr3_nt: TGTGCCAGCAGTCTTAGGGGGCTCTCTGGAAACACCATATATTTT
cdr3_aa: CASSLRGLSGNTIYF

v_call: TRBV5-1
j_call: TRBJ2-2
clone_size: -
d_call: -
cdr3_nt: TGCGCCAGTTGTGGAGACGGTCTACCCGGGGAGCTGTTTTTT
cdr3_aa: CASCGDGLPGELFF